The 16 T cell receptor beta chains presented below share a single source sample, sequenced in a study of T-cell reconstitution after alpha-beta-depleted transplantation in children listed by TCRdb under 2016. The library was obtained by PCR. This sample was sequenced with an Illumina HiSeq 2500. To normalize quantification of the TCRbeta repertoire, the TCR libraries were built with molecular barcoding that relied on unique molecular identifiers. TCRdb's own reprocessing of the public reads used fastp at Q25 and MiXCR and kept productive beta chains. One record per CDR3 amino acid sequence lists the most common genes and DNA. Here the sample has hundreds of thousands of distinct CDR3 sequences; approximately 9.5% occur a single time. The ten most abundant clones make up 5.5% to 8% of the sample. The sample was PBMCs from the stem cell graft donor, taken from the stem cell graft. The receptors derive from a human donor who donated a stem cell graft to a child with acute lymphoblastic leukemia.

The sample holds a few counts of this clonotype. The chain combines TRBV6-2 or TRBV6-3 with TRBJ1-2; D unresolved. The V and J ends lost 0 bases and 4 bases respectively, with 12 bases between them. The CDR3 runs 15 residues. The germline V gene encodes CDR1 MNHEY and CDR2 SVGEGT. CDR3 coding DNA: TGTGCCAGCAGTTACTCGAGATGGGCTACCTATGGCTACACCTTC. It yields the protein CASSYSRWATYGYTF.

The V gene is TRBV20-1, the J gene TRBJ1-2; 10 bases are shared with TRBD1. Germline V gene sequence: CDR1 DFQATT, CDR2 SNEGSKA (reference sequence). The CDR3 spans 15 residues. The CDR3 sequence: CSTTPGTGDIYGYTF. The CDR3 nucleotides are TGCAGCACCACTCCCGGGACAGGGGACATATATGGCTACACCTTC.

In this sample, this clonotype turned up many times. The chain uses TRBV2 and TRBJ2-5; possible D gene TRBD1, 5 bases. Looked up from germline, CDR1 is SNHLY and CDR2 is FYNNEI. The CDR3 is made up of 11 amino acids. V shed 7 bases and J shed 3 bases, with 6 bases lying between them. The CDR3 DNA reads TGTGCCAGCACACAGGAAGAGACCCAGTACTTC. Amino acids: CASTQEETQYF. The complete variable domain, with remaining parts taken from reference TRBV2 and TRBJ2-5, reads EPEVTQTPSHQVTQMGQEVILRCVPISNHLYFYWYRQILGQKVEFLVSFYNNEISEKSEIFDDQFSVERPDGSNFTLKIRSTKLEDSAMYFCASTQEETQYFGPGTRLLVL.

This clonotype came up many times. This chain connects TRBV9 to TRBJ2-1, with D possibly being TRBD1 (7 bases). The CDR3 has 16 residues. Trimming shortened V by 0 bases and J by 9 bases, and 19 bases separated the two germline ends. Germline-derived CDR1 and CDR2 are SGDLS and YYNGEE. For the CDR3, the DNA is TGTGCCAGCAGCGTAGAGGGGATGGACAGGAGGGGTGAGCAGTTCTTC. As protein: CASSVEGMDRRGEQFF.

This clonotype was seen a handful of times. CDR3 sequence (DNA): TGTGCCAGCAGGCCGCGGGGTAGCGCCGTGGAGACCCAGTACTTC. Translation gives CASRPRGSAVETQYF. The V call is TRBV7-2, the J call TRBJ2-5; D is perhaps TRBD2 (6 bases). With 6 bases removed from V and 5 bases from J, the gap between germline ends came to 19 bases. The length of the CDR3 is 15 residues. Germline V gene sequence: CDR1 SGHTA, CDR2 FQGNSA.

This clonotype was seen ten or more times. This chain joins TRBV7-2 and TRBJ2-4; unclear D gene. Trimming cost V 1 base and J 3 bases, with 1 base left between them. Germline V gene data show CDR1 as SGHTA and CDR2 as FQGNSA. CDR3 size: 12 residues. CDR3 bases: TGTGCCAGCAGCTTAGACAAAAACATTCAGTACTTC. Protein sequence: CASSLDKNIQYF.

This clonotype was seen many times. This chain links TRBV5-6 with TRBJ2-1; 7 bases are shared with TRBD1. The CDR3 extends over 13 amino acids. Germline loops: CDR1 SGHDT, CDR2 YYEEEE. The junction had 5 bases not matched to a gene; V was cut back by 4 bases and J by 7 bases. CDR3 protein: CASSRQGYNEQFF. DNA for the CDR3: TGTGCCAGCAGCCGACAGGGTTATAATGAGCAGTTCTTC.

This clonotype was seen repeatedly, ten times or more. The gene calls are TRBV2 and TRBJ1-6; D is unclear. V lost 2 bases, J lost 7 bases, and 9 bases lay in between. The CDR3 spans 14 residues. Germline assignment: CDR1 SNHLY and CDR2 FYNNEI. The CDR3 DNA sequence: TGTGCCAGCAGTGAAATTGGGTCGAATTCACCCCTCCACTTT. Translation gives CASSEIGSNSPLHF.

This clonotype came up a few times. The chain employs TRBV20-1 and TRBJ1-6; a possible D gene is TRBD1 (5 bases). The ends were cut back, 3 bases at V and 0 bases at J, with 15 bases in the middle. Germline V lookup: CDR1 DFQATT, CDR2 SNEGSKA (reference sequence). This CDR3 is built from 17 residues. The CDR3 DNA reads TGCAGTGCTAGGGGACTGAGAGAGAGCTCCTATAATTCACCCCTCCACTTT. This gives the protein CSARGLRESSYNSPLHF.

The CDR3 sequence: CAISSSDPSYEQYF. CDR3 in DNA: TGTGCCATCAGTTCCTCGGACCCCTCCTACGAGCAGTACTTC. The chain employs TRBV10-3 and TRBJ2-7; D call uncertain. The V and J ends lost 5 bases and 0 bases respectively, with 11 bases between them. The CDR3 totals 14 residues. Germline-derived CDR1 and CDR2 are ENHRY and SYGVKD.

In its sample, this clonotype was seen many times. This rearrangement joins TRBV12-3 or TRBV12-4 to TRBJ1-1; no reliable D call. The CDR3 loop spans 11 amino acids. V dropped 3 bases and J dropped 8 bases, with 7 bases sitting between them. The CDR3 DNA reads TGTGCCAGCAGTTTTCAGTCAGAAGCTTTCTTT. Translated, it gives CASSFQSEAFF.

The chain is built from TRBV28 and TRBJ2-7, with unresolved D. The CDR3 has 14 residues. V was cut by 2 bases and J by 5 bases, with 13 bases left in between. Germline-derived CDR1 and CDR2 are MDHEN and SYDVKM. The CDR3 sequence is CASSLIPDSNEQYF. The CDR3 DNA is TGTGCCAGCAGTTTAATCCCAGATTCGAACGAGCAGTACTTC.

This clonotype was seen at least ten times. The chain links TRBV7-9 to TRBJ2-3, with D uncertain. V lost 4 bases and J lost 4, with 3 bases in between. Germline V gene lookup returns CDR1 SEHNR and CDR2 FQNEAQ (reference sequence). CDR3 length equals 11 residues. CDR3 DNA sequence: TGTGCCAGCAGCTACCCAGATACGCAGTATTTT. The encoded protein is CASSYPDTQYF. Full variable domain (missing parts from reference TRBV7-9 and TRBJ2-3): DTGVSQNPRHKITKRGQNVTFRCDPISEHNRLYWYRQTLGQGPEFLTYFQNEAQLEKSRLLSDRFSAERPKGSFSTLEIQRTEQGDSAMYLCASSYPDTQYFGPGTRLTVL.

Only a few counts were recorded for this clonotype. J is TRBJ1-1 and V is TRBV3-1, with 7 bases lining up with TRBD1. Looked up from germline, CDR1 is LGHDT and CDR2 is YNNKEL (reference sequence). With V trimmed by 1 base and J by 2 bases, 7 bases remained unmatched. The CDR3 extends over 16 amino acids. CDR3 sequence reads: CASSQAIGDRNTEAFF. The CDR3 nucleotides read TGTGCCAGCAGCCAAGCTATCGGGGACAGAAACACTGAAGCTTTCTTT.

This clonotype was detected only a few times. The rearrangement links TRBV10-2 to TRBJ2-3, with D tentatively TRBD2 (7 bases). V lost 3 bases, J lost 4 bases, and 11 bases lay in between. Germline V gives CDR1 WSHSY, CDR2 SAAADI. The CDR3 loop spans 14 amino acids. The CDR3 nucleotides read TGCGCCAGCAGTGACCGGGGGGCAGCAGATACGCAGTATTTT. Translation: CASSDRGAADTQYF.

The V and J genes are TRBV6-2 or TRBV6-3 and TRBJ2-5; 7 nucleotides agree with TRBD1. V lost 6 bases, J lost 4 bases, and 8 bases stayed unmatched. The CDR3 loop spans 14 amino acids. Per the germline V gene, CDR1 is MNHEY and CDR2 is SVGEGT. CDR3 protein: CASRMTGLGETQYF. The CDR3 DNA follows: TGTGCCAGCAGGATGACAGGGTTAGGAGAGACCCAGTACTTC.